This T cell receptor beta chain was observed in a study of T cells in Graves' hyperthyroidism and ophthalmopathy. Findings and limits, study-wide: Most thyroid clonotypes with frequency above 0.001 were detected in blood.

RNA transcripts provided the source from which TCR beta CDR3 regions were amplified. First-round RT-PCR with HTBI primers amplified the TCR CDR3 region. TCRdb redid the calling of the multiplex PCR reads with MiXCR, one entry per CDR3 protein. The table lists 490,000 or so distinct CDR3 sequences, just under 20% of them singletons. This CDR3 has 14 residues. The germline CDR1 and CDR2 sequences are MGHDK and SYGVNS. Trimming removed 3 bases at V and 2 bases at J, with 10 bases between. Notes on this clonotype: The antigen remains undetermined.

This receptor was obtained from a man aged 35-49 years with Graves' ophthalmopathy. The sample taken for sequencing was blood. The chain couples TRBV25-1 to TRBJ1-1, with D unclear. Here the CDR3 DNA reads TGTGCCAGCAGTGACCCGGCGGGTAACACTGAAGCTTTCTTT. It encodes CASSDPAGNTEAFF.